The 15 T cell receptor beta chains presented below share a single source sample, sequenced in a study of OX40 agonist ivuxolimab in advanced cancers. Using immunoSEQ multiplex PCR, the repertoire was profiled, and TCRdb retains in-frame clones only, with some absent. This sample has over 15,000 clones; 60% to 85% occur once, and the top ten carry about a third. Sequenced here: CD4+ or CD8+ T cells sorted from blood, sampled in a trial of the OX40 agonist ivuxolimab. Receptors originate from an adult with an advanced solid tumor such as melanoma, head and neck, liver or kidney cancer.

V usage is TRBV30 and J usage is TRBJ2-7; a weak D match, TRBD1 (5 bases). The CDR3 spans 12 residues. V dropped 2 bases and J dropped 3 bases, with 8 bases sitting between them. CDR1 is GTSNPN and CDR2 is SVGIG in the germline V gene (reference sequence). The CDR3 protein is CAWSTQGYEQYF. DNA for the CDR3: TGTGCCTGGAGTACCCAGGGCTACGAGCAGTACTTC.

V usage is TRBV7-8 and J usage is TRBJ2-7; D may be TRBD2 (5 bases). Trimming removed 6 bases at V and 0 bases at J, with 9 bases between. The CDR3 runs to 13 residues. From germline, CDR1 is SGHVS and CDR2 FQNEAQ. Here the CDR3 DNA reads TGTGCCAGCAGTGCCACTAGCTCCTACGAGCAGTACTTC. Translated, it gives CASSATSSYEQYF.

This sequence joins TRBV27 and TRBJ2-3; no definite D call. The V gene lost 2 bases and the J gene lost 5 bases, with 8 bases spanning the gap. This CDR3 comprises 13 residues. Per the germline V gene, CDR1 is MNHEY and CDR2 is SMNVEV (reference sequence). As DNA, the CDR3 is TGTGCCAGCAGTTTAGGGCCGGTAGATACGCAGTATTTT. It yields the protein CASSLGPVDTQYF.

The rearrangement links TRBV27 to TRBJ2-1, with D possibly being TRBD2 (6 bases). Between the trimmed V and J ends, which lost 3 bases and 0 bases, there was a span of 12 bases. This CDR3 is 16 amino acids long. Germline values: CDR1 MNHEY, CDR2 SMNVEV (reference sequence). CDR3 bases: TGTGCCAGCAGTTTCATAGCGGATCCCTCCTACAATGAGCAGTTCTTC. Translation: CASSFIADPSYNEQFF.

This chain links TRBV27 with TRBJ1-4, with D uncertain. This CDR3 region has 12 residues. V was clipped by 3 bases and J by 4 bases, with 3 bases between them. Germline V gene sequence: CDR1 MNHEY, CDR2 SMNVEV (reference sequence). The CDR3 DNA reads TGTGCCAGCAGTTTTCTTAATGAAAAACTGTTTTTT. This codes for CASSFLNEKLFF.

The J gene is TRBJ1-4, the V gene TRBV7-2; a possible D gene is TRBD1 (5 bases). Germline V lookup: CDR1 SGHTA, CDR2 FQGNSA. The V end was cut by 7 bases, the J end by 4 bases, with 16 bases between. This CDR3 contains 15 residues. The CDR3 protein is CASTRRGGVNEKLFF. CDR3 bases: TGTGCCAGCACACGCCGGGGAGGGGTTAATGAAAAACTGTTTTTT. Looking up the rest from reference TRBV7-2 and TRBJ1-4 gives the full variable domain: GAGVSQSPSNKVTEKGKDVELRCDPISGHTALYWYRQSLGQGLEFLIYFQGNSAPDKSGLPSDRFSAERTGGSVSTLTIQRTQQEDSAVYLCASTRRGGVNEKLFFGSGTQLSVL.

The chain combines TRBV6-4 with TRBJ2-7; D not certain. Trimming cost V 4 bases and J 4 bases, with 5 bases left between them. Germline CDR1 and CDR2: MRHNA and SNTAGT. CDR3 length: 11 residues. The DNA for the CDR3 is TGTGCCAGCAGTGCCGATTACGAGCAGTACTTC. This gives the protein CASSADYEQYF.

CDR3 amino acids: CASSQDLLGLYEQYF. The CDR3 DNA reads TGCGCCAGCAGCCAAGACCTCCTGGGCCTCTACGAGCAGTACTTC. V and J are TRBV4-3 and TRBJ2-7; D remains ambiguous. The CDR3 runs to 15 residues. The germline V gene has CDR1 LGHNA and CDR2 YSLEER. V lost 0 bases and J 3 bases, leaving 12 bases between the germline ends.

The chain links TRBV7-3 to TRBJ1-1; the D is unclear. V lost 5 bases and J 4 bases, leaving 8 bases between the germline ends. Germline loops: CDR1 SGHTA, CDR2 FQGTGA. The CDR3 is 12 amino acids. CDR3 sequence: CASSPGVTEAFF. CDR3 nucleotide sequence: TGTGCCAGCAGCCCCGGGGTCACTGAAGCTTTCTTT.

The chain carries TRBV19 and TRBJ1-1; no firm D call. The V gene lost 7 bases and the J gene lost 7 bases, with 10 bases spanning the gap. The CDR3 runs 11 residues. The germline V gene has CDR1 LNHDA and CDR2 SQIVND (reference sequence). The DNA of the CDR3 is TGTGCCAGTACGGTGCGCGGTGAAGCTTTCTTT. It encodes CASTVRGEAFF.

This clone was detected only a few times. This chain uses TRBV9 with TRBJ1-3; D is perhaps TRBD1 (5 bases). Germline CDR1 and CDR2: SGDLS and YYNGEE. The V end was cut by 1 base, the J end by 16 bases, with 21 bases between. CDR3 length: 14 residues. CDR3 sequence (DNA): TGTGCCAGCAGCGTATCGACAGAGCCCCAGGGTGCGTATTTT. Amino acids: CASSVSTEPQGAYF. The whole variable domain, remainder taken from reference TRBV9 and TRBJ1-3, is DSGVTQTPKHLITATGQRVTLRCSPRSGDLSVYWYQQSLDQGLQFLIQYYNGEERAKGNILERFSAQQFPDLHSELNLSSLELGDSALYFCASSVSTEPQGAYFGEGSWLTVV.

The chain combines TRBV9 with TRBJ2-3, with TRBD1 matching 8 bases. The germline V gene has CDR1 SGDLS and CDR2 YYNGEE. The CDR3 contains 18 residues. Losses at the gene ends were 1 base for V and 2 bases for J; bases not matched to a gene: 12. The CDR3 coding sequence is TGTGCCAGCAGCGTAAATTCAGGGGGACAGGAAGCCACAGATACGCAGTATTTT. Amino acid sequence: CASSVNSGGQEATDTQYF.

The chain recombines TRBV27 with TRBJ1-5, with D tentatively TRBD1 (6 bases). Per germline, CDR1 MNHEY and CDR2 SMNVEV (reference sequence). Trimming left V 8 bases short and J 0 bases short, with 11 bases between. This CDR3 contains 14 residues. CDR3 residues: CASRTAGSNQPQHF. The CDR3 DNA is TGTGCCAGCCGGACAGCCGGTAGCAATCAGCCCCAGCATTTT.

The V call is TRBV27, the J call TRBJ2-7; no clear D gene. Germline V gives CDR1 MNHEY, CDR2 SMNVEV (reference sequence). The CDR3 runs 13 residues. Trimming left V 3 bases short and J 2 bases short, with 8 bases between. The CDR3 DNA is TGTGCCAGCAGTTTTGGCAGGCCCTACGAGCAGTACTTC. Amino acid sequence: CASSFGRPYEQYF.

The chain couples TRBV6-1 to TRBJ1-1, with D possibly matching TRBD1 (6 bases). This CDR3 contains 12 residues. Germline V CDR1 and CDR2: MNHNS, SASEGT. Trimming stripped 7 bases from V and 5 bases from J, with 11 bases between. Here the CDR3 reads CASTGGGTEAFF. The CDR3 DNA reads as TGTGCCAGCACTGGGGGCGGTACTGAAGCTTTCTTT.